The next 20 T cell receptor beta chains were all read from a single sample in a study of blood T cell repertoires in COVID-19. Method: immunoSEQ multiplex PCR; TCRdb's copy keeps in-frame clones and lacks some. The sample records 150,000 to 200,000 clones, 74% being singletons. The specimen was peripheral blood. These receptors were obtained from an elderly woman with acute or convalescent COVID-19.

The J gene is TRBJ2-1, the V gene TRBV4-2; 8 bases agree with TRBD2. This CDR3 contains 15 residues. After removal of 2 bases from V and 2 bases from J, the junction contained 2 bases not matched to a gene. Germline lookup yields CDR1 LGHNA and CDR2 YNFKEQ. DNA for the CDR3: TGTGCCAGCAGCCAAATAGCGGGAACCTACAATGAGCAGTTCTTC. Its protein product is CASSQIAGTYNEQFF.

In this sample, this clone turned up a few times. This chain joins TRBV7-8 and TRBJ1-1, with D unclear. The length of the CDR3 is 13 residues. Between the trimmed V and J ends, which lost 5 bases and 3 bases, there was a span of 10 bases. CDR1 and CDR2 (germline): SGHVS, FQNEAQ. Here the CDR3 DNA reads TGTGCCAGCAGCCCCCTAACAGACACTGAAGCTTTCTTT. Protein product: CASSPLTDTEAFF.

V usage is TRBV19 and J usage is TRBJ1-1; possibly TRBD1 for D (5 bases). The germline gives CDR1 LNHDA, CDR2 SQIVND (reference sequence). The V and J ends lost 5 bases and 0 bases respectively, with 7 bases between them. CDR3 length: 13 residues. CDR3 sequence: CASSRRVNTEAFF. In DNA form, the CDR3 reads TGTGCCAGTAGTCGCAGGGTGAACACTGAAGCTTTCTTT. Drawing the rest from reference TRBV19 and TRBJ1-1, the complete variable domain is DGGITQSPKYLFRKEGQNVTLSCEQNLNHDAMYWYRQDPGQGLRLIYYSQIVNDFQKGDIAEGYSVSREKKESFPLTVTSAQKNPTAFYLCASSRRVNTEAFFGQGTRLTVV.

The V gene is TRBV5-1, the J gene TRBJ1-5, with D possibly matching TRBD1 (5 bases). This CDR3 has 13 amino acids. Germline V gene lookup returns CDR1 SGHRS and CDR2 YFSETQ. With 4 bases removed from V and 5 bases from J, the gap between germline ends came to 10 bases. CDR3 sequence (DNA): TGCGCCAGCAGCGAACAGGTTGATCAGCCCCAGCATTTT. It specifies CASSEQVDQPQHF.

The V call is TRBV27, the J call TRBJ2-2; the D gene is possibly TRBD1 (5 bases). Per the germline V gene, CDR1 is MNHEY and CDR2 is SMNVEV (reference sequence). This CDR3 region has 15 residues. The V end lost 3 bases, the J end lost 3 bases, and 11 bases lay between the germline ends. CDR3 residues: CASSFRRGYTGELFF. The DNA of the CDR3 is TGTGCCAGCAGTTTTCGTAGGGGTTACACCGGGGAGCTGTTTTTT.

This clone was picked up one time. V is TRBV19 and J is TRBJ1-1; the match to TRBD1 covers 7 bases. Germline V gene data show CDR1 as LNHDA and CDR2 as SQIVND (reference sequence). Losses at the gene ends were 3 bases for V and 13 bases for J; bases not matched to a gene: 20. The CDR3 spans 16 residues. CDR3 sequence (DNA): TGTGCCAGTAGTATCACAAGCCTTGGCACAGGGGTCGGAGTTTTCTTT. Residues: CASSITSLGTGVGVFF.

The rearrangement links TRBV9 to TRBJ2-7; 9 bases map to TRBD1. Germline V gene lookup returns CDR1 SGDLS and CDR2 YYNGEE. The V segment lost 4 bases and the J segment 3 bases; nucleotides outside the gene matches: 8. This CDR3 has 15 residues. CDR3 residues: CASSSAPGQGYEQYF. Written as DNA, the CDR3 is TGTGCCAGCAGCTCGGCCCCGGGACAGGGCTACGAGCAGTACTTC.

Here the CDR3 DNA reads TGCGCCAGCCTAGAGATGGAAAGGGACAGTCGATACGAGCAGTACTTC. It translates to CASLEMERDSRYEQYF. V and J are TRBV10-1 and TRBJ2-7; 7 bases align to TRBD1. V shed 8 bases and J 4 bases; nucleotides not matched to a gene: 17. The CDR3 is made up of 16 amino acids. Germline assignment: CDR1 WNHNN and CDR2 SYGVQD (reference sequence).

This clone was seen more than once but under ten times. CDR3 protein: CASSQSTSGRPYEQYF. DNA of the CDR3: TGTGCCAGCAGTCAAAGTACTAGCGGGCGCCCCTACGAGCAGTACTTC. The V gene is TRBV28, the J gene TRBJ2-7; 9 nucleotides match TRBD2. The CDR3 is 16 residues long. The germline gives CDR1 MDHEN, CDR2 SYDVKM. The V segment lost 5 bases and the J segment 2 bases; nucleotides outside the gene matches: 10.

J is TRBJ2-3 and V is TRBV10-2, with 12 bases fitting TRBD1. The CDR3 is made up of 16 amino acids. Looked up from germline, CDR1 is WSHSY and CDR2 is SAAADI. The V segment lost 6 bases and the J segment 5 bases; nucleotides outside the gene matches: 9. CDR3 nucleotides: TGCGCCAGCAGCAATCCGGGACAGGGGGCGGGAGATACGCAGTATTTT. Its protein product is CASSNPGQGAGDTQYF.

CDR3 region: CASRNPGTDEQYF. CDR3 bases: TGTGCCAGCAGGAACCCCGGGACAGACGAGCAGTACTTC. The chain recombines TRBV6-6 with TRBJ2-7, with 7 bases identical to TRBD1. After removal of 6 bases from V and 5 bases from J, the junction contained 7 bases not matched to a gene. This CDR3 contains 13 residues. CDR1 and CDR2 from the germline V gene are MNHNY and SVGAGI (reference sequence).

This clone has only a few counts. This chain links TRBV9 with TRBJ2-7; 10 bases map to TRBD1. There are 17 residues in the CDR3. CDR1 is SGDLS, CDR2 YYNGEE, per germline. J gave up 0 bases and V 6 bases, and 12 bases lay outside the gene matches. The CDR3 is CASTPGQGSPGSYEQYF. CDR3 coding DNA: TGTGCCAGCACCCCGGGACAGGGGTCGCCTGGCTCCTACGAGCAGTACTTC.

The chain has TRBV30 and TRBJ2-3; tentatively, D is TRBD2 (6 bases). CDR1 and CDR2 (germline): GTSNPN, SVGIG (reference sequence). The CDR3 loop spans 14 amino acids. V lost 7 bases, J lost 0 bases, and 14 bases lay in between. CDR3 nucleotides: TGTGCCTACGCCGGGACTTCTAGCACAGATACGCAGTATTTT. It is translated as CAYAGTSSTDTQYF.

J is TRBJ2-1 and V is TRBV5-1, with TRBD2 identical over 13 bases. Germline V lookup: CDR1 SGHRS, CDR2 YFSETQ. The V and J ends lost 3 bases and 6 bases, in that order; junction bases with no gene match: 12. The CDR3 covers 18 residues. CDR3 loop: CASSWTSGSELYPNEQFF. CDR3 nucleotide sequence: TGCGCCAGCAGCTGGACTAGCGGGAGTGAACTATATCCCAATGAGCAGTTCTTC.

A word on this clone: This may come from a read error, since a much larger clone is one base off. This chain connects TRBV13 to TRBJ2-1; 12 nucleotides line up with TRBD1. CDR1 is PRHDT, CDR2 FYEKMQ, per germline (reference sequence). Unmatched junction bases numbered 0, after V lost 3 bases and J lost 6 bases. The CDR3 runs 14 residues. The CDR3 DNA is TGTGCCAGCAGCTTGGGACAGGGGGCCAATGAGCAGTTCTTC. Amino acids: CASSLGQGANEQFF. Filled out from reference TRBV13 and TRBJ2-1, the complete variable domain reads AAGVIQSPRHLIKEKRETATLKCYPIPRHDTVYWYQQGPGQDPQFLISFYEKMQSDKGSIPDRFSAQQFSDYHSELNMSSLELGDSALYFCASSLGQGANEQFFGPGTRLTVL.

The genes are TRBV3-1 (or the pseudogene TRBV3-2) and TRBJ2-5; D possibly corresponds to TRBD2 (5 bases). Germline loops: CDR1 LGHDT, CDR2 YNNKEL (reference sequence). V gave up 0 bases and J gave up 1 base, with 9 bases separating them. The CDR3 extends over 15 amino acids. In nucleotides, the CDR3 is TGTGCCAGCAGCCAAGAAGCTAGCAGCCAAGAGACCCAGTACTTC. Amino acids: CASSQEASSQETQYF.

The CDR3 reads CAIARQGDSPLHF. The CDR3 DNA follows: TGTGCCATCGCCCGACAGGGGGATTCACCCCTCCACTTT. The J gene is TRBJ1-6, the V gene TRBV10-3; 9 nucleotides align to TRBD1. The CDR3 extends over 13 amino acids. Trimming removed 8 bases from V and 8 bases from J; junction bases left unmatched: 4. From germline, CDR1 is ENHRY and CDR2 SYGVKD.

The chain employs TRBV6-4 and TRBJ1-3, with D hard to call. V was cut by 0 bases and J by 10 bases, with 16 bases left in between. CDR1 is MRHNA, CDR2 SNTAGT, per germline. The CDR3 runs to 15 residues. CDR3 in amino acids: CASSDSIGSPGTIYF. In DNA, the CDR3 is TGTGCCAGCAGTGACTCGATTGGCAGTCCCGGGACCATATATTTT.

The chain has TRBV29-1 and TRBJ2-5; TRBD1 matches 10 bases. CDR1 SQVTM and CDR2 ANQGSEA come from the germline V gene. The V gene end was trimmed by 7 bases and the J gene end by 5 bases; junction bases not matched to a gene: 7. This CDR3 contains 13 residues. CDR3 amino acids: CSAPGTGVETQYF. The CDR3 coding sequence is TGCAGCGCCCCCGGGACAGGGGTGGAGACCCAGTACTTC. Together with reference TRBV29-1 and TRBJ2-5, the CDR3 gives the full variable domain: SAVISQKPSRDICQRGTSLTIQCQVDSQVTMMFWYRQQPGQSLTLIATANQGSEATYESGFVIDKFPISRPNLTFSTLTVSNMSPEDSSIYLCSAPGTGVETQYFGPGTRLLVL.

This clone was counted a few times. The chain uses TRBV2 and TRBJ2-1, with TRBD2 matching 10 bases. The CDR3 has 16 residues. Trimming removed 6 bases from V and 2 bases from J; junction bases left unmatched: 7. Germline CDR1 SNHLY, CDR2 FYNNEI. The CDR3 sequence is CASRLGLAAPYNEQFF. In DNA form, the CDR3 reads TGTGCCAGCAGGCTAGGACTAGCGGCCCCCTACAATGAGCAGTTCTTC.